What follows describes a single T cell receptor beta chain. What it binds is unknown. Profiling relied on immunoSEQ multiplex PCR, and the TCRdb table lists in-frame clones only, not all of them. The sample records about 400,000 clones, about 89% being singletons. This sample was included in a study of Ad26.COV2.S vaccination and SARS-CoV-2 variants. Study-level background: COV1001, an Ad26.COV2.S trial, supplied this vaccine-arm donor. Study-wide findings and caveats: TCR breadth and depth analyses may have underestimated total T cell responses. Measurement of non-spike TCR breadth gave similar results in vaccine and placebo recipients.

Treatment: approximately 18 received Ad26.COV2.S at low or high dose, single or two shots; several received placebo; per-sample allocation not given. Day 63 after the first vaccine or placebo injection was the time point for sampling. Germline assignment: CDR1 LNHDA and CDR2 SQIVND (reference sequence). The CDR3 has 14 residues. J gave up 5 bases and V 3 bases, and 1 base lay outside the gene matches. The V call is TRBV19, the J call TRBJ2-2, with TRBD1 identical over 9 bases. Sequenced here: peripheral blood, sampled in a trial of Ad26.COV2.S vaccine versus placebo. The receptor comes from a person aged 18-60 years who received the Ad26.COV2.S COVID-19 vaccine or a placebo. The CDR3 is CASSIGQGTGELFF. CDR3 sequence (DNA): TGTGCCAGTAGTATTGGACAGGGGACCGGGGAGCTGTTTTTT.